This T cell receptor beta chain was found in a study of radiotherapy plus CTLA-4 blockade in lung cancer. V dropped 6 bases and J dropped 4; count of bases not matched to a gene: 11. Germline CDR1 is WNHNN and CDR2 is SYGVQD (reference sequence). The CDR3 loop spans 15 amino acids. With ipilimumab providing CTLA-4 blockade, focal radiation was administered to patients who had chemo-refractory metastatic non-small-cell lung cancer. Assay used: immunoSEQ multiplex PCR; TCRdb lists only in-frame clones, some missing. The table has around 40,000 clones, more than 65% seen once. Overall study findings and caveats: TCR clones originating in tumors grew in number in blood after radiotherapy plus ipilimumab. In blood, early T cell clone dynamics reportedly predicted response best, together with interferon-beta.

In the case of this clone: The target antigen is unknown.

This TCR was recovered from a human donor with non-small cell lung cancer who had stable disease on radiotherapy plus ipilimumab. Sequences were derived from peripheral blood, sampled from a patient treated with radiotherapy plus ipilimumab. The chain couples TRBV10-1 to TRBJ1-1; 7 nucleotides align to TRBD1. The CDR3 spells CASSGLTGSSTEAFF. CDR3 in DNA: TGCGCCAGCAGCGGGCTGACAGGGTCTTCCACTGAAGCTTTCTTT.